This is a list of T cell receptor beta chains from one sample in a study of metastatic and nonmetastatic thyroid tumors. TCRdb reprocessed the PCR reads using MiXCR. The data show about 64,000 clones, with approximately 4.1% seen just once and 20% to 25% held by the top ten. Sequencing was carried out using blood. These receptors were collected from a female donor with papillary thyroid cancer or a benign thyroid nodule (not recorded which). Some clones in this sample may be carry-over from other donors' samples. Each CDR3 is given with its conserved first and last residue. D genes are given only for firm matches. Only some rows state a clone size, as once, few, many or a class for expanded clones.

clone_size,v_call,j_call,d_call,cdr3_nt,cdr3_aa
-,TRBV6-2/TRBV6-3,TRBJ2-1,TRBD1,TGTGCCAGCAGTTACCAAGGGACAGCGAACAATGAGCAGTTCTTC,CASSYQGTANNEQFF
many,TRBV18,TRBJ1-3,-,TGTGCCAGCTCACCACCCCCCAATGGAAACACCATATATTTT,CASSPPPNGNTIYF
many,TRBV5-1,TRBJ2-3,TRBD2,TGCGCCAGCAGCCTAGTAGCGGGACGCACAGATACGCAGTATTTT,CASSLVAGRTDTQYF
many,TRBV10-3,TRBJ1-4,TRBD1,TGTGCCATCAGTAAAACAGGGGGGGACGAAAAACTGTTTTTT,CAISKTGGDEKLFF
many,TRBV2,TRBJ1-2,TRBD1,TGTGCCAGGACCAGACAGGGGTCTGGCTACACCTTC,CARTRQGSGYTF
many,TRBV6-1,TRBJ1-2,-,TGTGCCAGCAGTCAATCTGAGGTCTGGGTGGGTAACTATGGCTACACCTTC,CASSQSEVWVGNYGYTF
many,TRBV3-1,TRBJ1-3,TRBD1,TGTGCCAGCAGCCACCGGGACAGCTCTGGAAACACCATATATTTT,CASSHRDSSGNTIYF
few,TRBV19,TRBJ2-7,TRBD1,TGTGCCAGTAGTCCCGGGACAGTATTGAACGAGCAGTACTTC,CASSPGTVLNEQYF
many,TRBV11-3,TRBJ2-7,-,TGTGCCAGCAGCCTAGGAGTCAGGTACGAGCAGTACTTC,CASSLGVRYEQYF
large,TRBV5-1,TRBJ2-1,TRBD2,TGCGCCAGCAGCTTGACCGGGACTAGCGGGAGTGGCAATGAGCAGTTCTTC,CASSLTGTSGSGNEQFF
few,TRBV20-1,TRBJ1-3,-,TGCAGTGCTAAGGACCTGGGGGGCACCATATATTTT,CSAKDLGGTIYF
many,TRBV7-3,TRBJ1-1,-,TGTGCCAGCAGCTTAAACCCGGGGGGCACTGAAGCTTTCTTT,CASSLNPGGTEAFF
many,TRBV18,TRBJ1-2,-,TGTGCCAGCTCACCTCTGGATGAACCTAATGGCTACACCTTC,CASSPLDEPNGYTF
many,TRBV20-1,TRBJ2-1,TRBD2,TGCAGTGCCCCGCCTAGCGGCAATGAGCAGTTCTTC,CSAPPSGNEQFF
few,TRBV20-1,TRBJ2-3,-,TGCAGTGCTATTCCCACAAGCCTAAGGGATGAGCAGTATTTT,CSAIPTSLRDEQYF
many,TRBV11-1,TRBJ1-1,TRBD1,TGTGCCAGCAGCCCCACCCCCCAGGGGGATGAAGCTTTCTTT,CASSPTPQGDEAFF
many,TRBV6-1,TRBJ2-7,-,TGTGCCAGCAGTGAAGTGGACCCGAGCTACGAGCAGTACTTC,CASSEVDPSYEQYF
few,TRBV7-8,TRBJ2-7,TRBD1,TGTGCCAGCAGTTGGACAGGGGGCTACGAGCAGTACTTC,CASSWTGGYEQYF
many,TRBV3-1,TRBJ2-1,-,TGTGCCAGCAGCTCCGCCCTCCGGTTGGAGAATGAGCAGTTCTTC,CASSSALRLENEQFF
-,TRBV5-1,TRBJ2-2,-,TGCGCCAGCAGCTTGTCAAGTCCGGGACATTCGAACACCGGGGAGCTGTTTTTT,CASSLSSPGHSNTGELFF
-,TRBV6-1,TRBJ2-1,-,TGTGCCAGCAGTCCCGCGGGGAGGGGGAACGAGCAGTTCTTC,CASSPAGRGNEQFF
many,TRBV30,TRBJ2-5,-,TGTGCCTGGAGTGTACTGGGGGGCCGGGAGACCCAGTACTTC,CAWSVLGGRETQYF
once,TRBV30,TRBJ2-3,-,TGTGCCTGGAGTGTGTGCAGGGGTCGGCCAGATACGCAGTATTTT,CAWSVCRGRPDTQYF
many,TRBV19,TRBJ1-6,-,TGTGCCAGTAGTACCAAACCCGGGGATAATTCACCCCTCCACTTT,CASSTKPGDNSPLHF
many,TRBV25-1,TRBJ1-2,-,TGTGCCAGCAGGCAAGGGGGTGGCTACACCTTC,CASRQGGGYTF
many,TRBV19,TRBJ1-4,-,TGTGCCAGTAGTATTCGGGGGACCCCTAATGAAAAACTGTTTTTT,CASSIRGTPNEKLFF